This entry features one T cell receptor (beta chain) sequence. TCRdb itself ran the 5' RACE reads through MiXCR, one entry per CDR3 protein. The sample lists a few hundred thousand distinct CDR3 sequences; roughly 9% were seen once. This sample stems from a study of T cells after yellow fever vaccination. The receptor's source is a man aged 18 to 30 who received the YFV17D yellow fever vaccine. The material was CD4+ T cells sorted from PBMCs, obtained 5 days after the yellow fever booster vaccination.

The CDR3 region is CSARAAGTGNQPQHF. The CDR3, as DNA: TGCAGTGCTAGGGCTGCCGGGACAGGGAATCAGCCCCAGCATTTT. The chain employs TRBV20-1 and TRBJ1-5; 9 bases are shared with TRBD1. In germline, CDR1 is DFQATT, CDR2 SNEGSKA (reference sequence). V was pared by 3 bases and J by 4 bases, with 7 bases of the junction left unmatched. The CDR3 has 15 residues.